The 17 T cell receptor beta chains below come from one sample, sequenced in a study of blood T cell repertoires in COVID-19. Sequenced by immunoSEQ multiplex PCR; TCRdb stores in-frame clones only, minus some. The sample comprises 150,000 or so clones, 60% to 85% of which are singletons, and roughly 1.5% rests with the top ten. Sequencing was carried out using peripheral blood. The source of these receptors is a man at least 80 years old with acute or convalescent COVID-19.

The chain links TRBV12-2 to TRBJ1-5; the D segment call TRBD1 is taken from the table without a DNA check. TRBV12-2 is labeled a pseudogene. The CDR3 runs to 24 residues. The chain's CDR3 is CASRLNRGGTGGPQTLYSNQPQHF. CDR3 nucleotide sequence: TGTGCAAGTCGCTTAAACCGAGGAGGGACAGGGGGCCCGCAGACCCTCTATAGCAATCAGCCCCAGCATTTT.

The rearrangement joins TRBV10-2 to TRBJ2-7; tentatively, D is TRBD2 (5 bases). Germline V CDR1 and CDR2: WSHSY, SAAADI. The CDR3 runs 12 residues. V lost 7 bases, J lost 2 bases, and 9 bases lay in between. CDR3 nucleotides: TGCGCCAGCAATTCCGGGGCCTACGAGCAGTACGTC. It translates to CASNSGAYEQYV.

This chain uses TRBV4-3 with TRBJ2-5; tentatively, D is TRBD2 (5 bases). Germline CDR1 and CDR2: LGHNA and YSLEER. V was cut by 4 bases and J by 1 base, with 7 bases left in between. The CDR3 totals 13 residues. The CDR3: CASSRLIQETQYF. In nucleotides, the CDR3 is TGCGCCAGCAGCCGACTAATCCAAGAGACCCAGTACTTC.

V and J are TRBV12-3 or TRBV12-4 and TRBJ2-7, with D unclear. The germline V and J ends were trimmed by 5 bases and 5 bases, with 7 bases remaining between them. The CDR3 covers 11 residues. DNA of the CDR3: TGTGCCAGCAGTCCCCGGGACGAGCAGTACTTC. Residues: CASSPRDEQYF.

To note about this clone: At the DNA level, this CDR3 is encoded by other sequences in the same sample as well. CDR3 DNA sequence: TGTGCCAGCAGCTCTCGGGACAGCACCGGGGAGCTGTTTTTT. It specifies CASSSRDSTGELFF. This chain uses TRBV7-7 with TRBJ2-2; 7 nucleotides line up with TRBD1. V was pared by 4 bases and J by 4 bases, with 3 bases of the junction left unmatched. CDR1 is SSHAT, CDR2 FNYEAQ, per germline (reference sequence). The CDR3 runs to 14 residues.

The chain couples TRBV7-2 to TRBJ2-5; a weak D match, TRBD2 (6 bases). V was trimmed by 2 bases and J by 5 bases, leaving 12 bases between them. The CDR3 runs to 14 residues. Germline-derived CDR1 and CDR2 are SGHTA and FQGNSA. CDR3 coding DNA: TGTGCCAGCAGCTTATATTGGGGGAGGGAGACCCAGTACTTC. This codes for CASSLYWGRETQYF.

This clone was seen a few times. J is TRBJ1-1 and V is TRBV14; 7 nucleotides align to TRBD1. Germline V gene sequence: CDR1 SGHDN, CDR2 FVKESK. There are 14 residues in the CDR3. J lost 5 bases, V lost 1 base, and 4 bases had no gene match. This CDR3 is CASSQGTGRTEAFF. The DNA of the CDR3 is TGTGCCAGCAGCCAAGGGACAGGAAGGACTGAAGCTTTCTTT.

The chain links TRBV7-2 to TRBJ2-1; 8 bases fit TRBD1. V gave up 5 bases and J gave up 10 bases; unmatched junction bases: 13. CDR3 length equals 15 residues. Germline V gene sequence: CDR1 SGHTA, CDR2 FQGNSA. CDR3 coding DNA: TGTGCCAGCAGCCCCCAGGGGACCACAGGGGGAGAGCAGTTCTTC. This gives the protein CASSPQGTTGGEQFF.

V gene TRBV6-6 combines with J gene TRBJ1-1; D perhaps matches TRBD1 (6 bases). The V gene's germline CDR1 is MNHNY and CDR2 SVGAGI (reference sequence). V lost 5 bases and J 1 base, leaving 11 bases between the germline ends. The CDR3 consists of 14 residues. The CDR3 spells CASSLEDRNTEAFF. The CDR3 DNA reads TGTGCCAGCAGTCTCGAGGACAGGAACACTGAAGCTTTCTTT.

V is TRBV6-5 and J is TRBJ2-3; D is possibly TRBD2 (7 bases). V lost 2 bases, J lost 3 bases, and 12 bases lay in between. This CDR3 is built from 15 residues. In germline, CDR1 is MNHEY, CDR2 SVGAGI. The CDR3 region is CASSYLGGGTDTQYF. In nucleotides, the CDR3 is TGTGCCAGCAGTTACCTAGGGGGGGGGACAGATACGCAGTATTTT.

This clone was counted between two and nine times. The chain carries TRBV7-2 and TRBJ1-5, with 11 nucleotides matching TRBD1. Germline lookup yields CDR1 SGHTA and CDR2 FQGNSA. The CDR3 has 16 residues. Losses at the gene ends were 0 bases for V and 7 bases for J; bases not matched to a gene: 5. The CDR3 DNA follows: TGTGCCAGCAGCTTAGCGGTGGACAGGGGGCTCCAGCCCCAGCATTTT. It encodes CASSLAVDRGLQPQHF. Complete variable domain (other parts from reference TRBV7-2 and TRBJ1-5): GAGVSQSPSNKVTEKGKDVELRCDPISGHTALYWYRQSLGQGLEFLIYFQGNSAPDKSGLPSDRFSAERTGGSVSTLTIQRTQQEDSAVYLCASSLAVDRGLQPQHFGDGTRLSIL.

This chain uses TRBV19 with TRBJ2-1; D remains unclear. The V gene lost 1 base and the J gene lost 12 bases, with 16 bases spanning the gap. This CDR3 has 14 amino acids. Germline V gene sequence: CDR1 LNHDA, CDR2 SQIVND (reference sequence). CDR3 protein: CASSIGQAEYGQFF. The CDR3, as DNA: TGTGCCAGTAGTATAGGGCAGGCCGAATACGGGCAGTTCTTC.

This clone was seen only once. The chain's CDR3 is CASRETGLGTDTQYF. CDR3 nucleotides: TGTGCCAGTAGAGAAACAGGGCTAGGCACAGATACGCAGTATTTT. V is TRBV19 and J is TRBJ2-3, with D tentatively TRBD1 (6 bases). V was pared by 6 bases and J by 1 base, with 14 bases between. CDR3 length equals 15 residues. Germline lookup yields CDR1 LNHDA and CDR2 SQIVND (reference sequence).

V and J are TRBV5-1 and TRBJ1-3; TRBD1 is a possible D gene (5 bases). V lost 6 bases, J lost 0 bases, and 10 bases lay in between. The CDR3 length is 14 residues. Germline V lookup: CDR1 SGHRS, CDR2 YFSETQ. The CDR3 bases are TGCGCCAGCACGCAGGGTTTCTCTGGAAACACCATATATTTT. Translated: CASTQGFSGNTIYF.

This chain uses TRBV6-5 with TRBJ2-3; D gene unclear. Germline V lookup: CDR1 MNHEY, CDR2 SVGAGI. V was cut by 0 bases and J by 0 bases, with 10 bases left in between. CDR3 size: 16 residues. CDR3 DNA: TGTGCCAGCAGTTACTCGACGGGTAGTAGCACAGATACGCAGTATTTT. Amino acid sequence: CASSYSTGSSTDTQYF.

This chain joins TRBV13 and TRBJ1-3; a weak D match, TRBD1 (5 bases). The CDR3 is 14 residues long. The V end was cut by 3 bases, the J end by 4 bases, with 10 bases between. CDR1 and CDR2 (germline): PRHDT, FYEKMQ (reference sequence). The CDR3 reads CASSLGQLGNTIYF. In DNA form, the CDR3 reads TGTGCCAGCAGCTTGGGGCAGCTAGGAAACACCATATATTTT.

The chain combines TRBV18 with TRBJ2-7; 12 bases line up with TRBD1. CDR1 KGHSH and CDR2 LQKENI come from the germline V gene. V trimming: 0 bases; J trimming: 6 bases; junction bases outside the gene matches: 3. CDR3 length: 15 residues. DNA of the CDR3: TGTGCCAGCTCACCACCGGGGACAGGGGGCTCCGAGCAGTACGTC. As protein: CASSPPGTGGSEQYV.